The 13 T cell receptor beta chains below were found in one sample sequenced in a study of somatic mutations in cytotoxic T cells in rheumatoid arthritis. Method: immunoSEQ multiplex PCR; TCRdb's copy keeps in-frame clones and lacks some. The table includes several thousand clones, 60% detected once. Sequencing was done on a sample of CD8+ T cells sorted from blood. These TCRs come from a woman aged 40 to 50 in good health.

The chain couples TRBV6-5 to TRBJ2-1; D call uncertain. V dropped 6 bases and J dropped 3 bases, with 12 bases sitting between them. This CDR3 spans 14 amino acids. Germline assignment: CDR1 MNHEY and CDR2 SVGAGI. CDR3 sequence: CASRSGSLYNEQFF. As DNA, the CDR3 is TGTGCCAGCAGGTCGGGCAGCCTCTACAATGAGCAGTTCTTC.

With respect to this clone: The junction and the germline gene differ at one end; a read error may be behind it. The V call is TRBV5-1, the J call TRBJ2-2; a weak D match, TRBD1 (8 bases). Germline loops: CDR1 SGHRS, CDR2 YFSETQ. The CDR3 runs 15 residues. Here the CDR3 DNA reads TGCGCCAGCACCTTGACATGGACAGGGAGGGAGGAGCTGTTTTTT. Translated: CASTLTWTGREELFF.

The chain combines TRBV6-6 with TRBJ2-2; 9 bases line up with TRBD1. Germline CDR1 is MNHNY and CDR2 is SVGAGI (reference sequence). The CDR3 runs to 15 residues. Trimming took 8 bases from V and 3 from J; bases not matched to a gene: 7. CDR3 coding DNA: TGTGCCAGCGACCCGGGACAGGGCGACACCGGGGAGCTGTTTTTT. The encoded protein is CASDPGQGDTGELFF.

The chain recombines TRBV5-5 with TRBJ2-2; TRBD2 agrees at 11 bases. J lost 0 bases, V lost 0 bases, and 4 bases had no gene match. Looked up from germline, CDR1 is SGHKS and CDR2 is YYEKEE (reference sequence). CDR3 length: 18 amino acids. DNA for the CDR3: TGTGCCAGCAGCTTGGGGCTAGCGGGAGGCCCGAACACCGGGGAGCTGTTTTTT. It translates to CASSLGLAGGPNTGELFF.

V usage is TRBV28 and J usage is TRBJ1-2, with unresolved D. Trimming stripped 4 bases from V and 0 bases from J, with 18 bases between. The CDR3 has 17 amino acids. CDR1 MDHEN and CDR2 SYDVKM come from the germline V gene. CDR3 in amino acids: CASSSPVLSFANYGYTF. The CDR3 nucleotides are TGTGCCAGCAGTTCCCCGGTTCTCTCTTTCGCTAACTATGGCTACACCTTC.

This chain joins TRBV27 and TRBJ2-7; possible D gene TRBD2, 6 bases. The V end lost 6 bases, the J end lost 3 bases, and 15 bases lay between the germline ends. The CDR3 covers 14 residues. Germline V gives CDR1 MNHEY, CDR2 SMNVEV (reference sequence). The CDR3 here is CASSPRGGIYEQYF. DNA for the CDR3: TGTGCCAGCAGCCCTAGAGGCGGGATCTACGAGCAGTACTTC.

The chain is built from TRBV6-5 and TRBJ2-7, with TRBD2 matching 9 bases. The trim removed 2 bases at V and 4 bases at J, leaving 6 bases unmatched. CDR3 length equals 15 residues. The germline V gene has CDR1 MNHEY and CDR2 SVGAGI. DNA for the CDR3: TGTGCCAGCAGTTACGGGGAAGCGGGAGGATACGAGCAGTACTTC. Protein product: CASSYGEAGGYEQYF.

This rearrangement joins TRBV6-6 to TRBJ1-1, with unresolved D. V was pared by 2 bases and J by 1 base, with 14 bases between. CDR1 and CDR2 from the germline V gene are MNHNY and SVGAGI (reference sequence). The CDR3 contains 16 residues. CDR3 in DNA: TGTGCCAGCAGTTACGCCAGCCGTACTGCGAACACTGAAGCTTTCTTT. The encoded protein is CASSYASRTANTEAFF.

CDR3 amino acids: CASSQESLAGDEQYF. DNA for the CDR3: TGCGCCAGCAGCCAAGAGTCACTAGCCGGGGACGAGCAGTACTTC. The chain is built from TRBV4-1 and TRBJ2-7, with D maybe TRBD2 (6 bases). Deletions cut 0 bases from V and 5 bases from J, with 14 bases between. Germline CDR1 and CDR2: MGHRA and YSYEKL. The CDR3 totals 15 residues.

V usage is TRBV18 and J usage is TRBJ2-3; 7 bases are shared with TRBD1. Per germline, CDR1 KGHSH and CDR2 LQKENI. The CDR3 length is 16 residues. The J segment lost 6 bases and the V segment lost 2 bases, leaving 11 bases of the junction unmatched. The CDR3 loop reads CASSPSKGAHSDTQYF. CDR3 nucleotides: TGTGCCAGCTCACCATCCAAGGGGGCGCACTCTGATACGCAGTATTTT.

The rearrangement joins TRBV27 to TRBJ2-1, with 8 nucleotides matching TRBD1. The germline V gene encodes CDR1 MNHEY and CDR2 SMNVEV (reference sequence). This CDR3 is 16 amino acids long. Trimming cost V 2 bases and J 9 bases; bases outside gene matches: 12. The CDR3 coding sequence is TGTGCCAGCAGTTTAAGGGTTCGGGACAGGACGGGTGAGCAGTTCTTC. Encoded protein: CASSLRVRDRTGEQFF.

The chain uses TRBV4-1 and TRBJ2-7; the D gene could be TRBD1 or TRBD2 (5 bases each). Germline V gene sequence: CDR1 MGHRA, CDR2 YSYEKL. The CDR3 is 13 amino acids. The V gene lost 0 bases and the J gene lost 7 bases, with 10 bases spanning the gap. The CDR3 loop is CASSQEEGLEQYF. For the CDR3, the DNA is TGCGCCAGCAGCCAAGAAGAGGGGTTGGAGCAGTACTTC.

The chain has TRBV5-1 and TRBJ2-3; D remains unclear. Germline loops: CDR1 SGHRS, CDR2 YFSETQ. V gave up 1 base and J gave up 0 bases, with 15 bases separating them. The CDR3 spans 17 residues. In DNA form, the CDR3 reads TGCGCCAGCAGCTTGTCCGACCGAGACTCTAGCACAGATACGCAGTATTTT. This translates into CASSLSDRDSSTDTQYF. Filled out from reference TRBV5-1 and TRBJ2-3, the complete variable domain reads KAGVTQTPRYLIKTRGQQVTLSCSPISGHRSVSWYQQTPGQGLQFLFEYFSETQRNKGNFPGRFSGRQFSNSRSEMNVSTLELGDSALYLCASSLSDRDSSTDTQYFGPGTRLTVL.